The text below deals with one TCR beta chain. Its antigen is undetermined. This record comes from a study of shared clonotypes between healthy human individuals. General study findings and limits: Enrolling few donors narrowed the genetic and exposure-history diversity that was represented.

TCRdb's copy holds only in-frame clones and misses some; the assay was immunoSEQ multiplex PCR. The table records roughly 500,000 clones, almost 80% of them present only once. The germline V gene has CDR1 SGDLS and CDR2 YYNGEE. The V end lost 0 bases, the J end lost 4 bases, and 10 bases lay between the germline ends. The CDR3 consists of 15 residues. This clonotype was obtained from a woman between 40 and 55 years old in good health. Some clones in this sample may be carry-over from other donors' samples. The sequencing input was PBMCs. The rearrangement links TRBV9 to TRBJ1-4; possibly TRBD1 for D (6 bases). CDR3 region: CASSVDGTINEKLFF. In DNA form, the CDR3 reads TGTGCCAGCAGCGTAGACGGGACAATTAATGAAAAACTGTTTTTT.